Each of the 26 T cell receptor beta chains below was sequenced from the same sample in a study of cytomegalovirus exposure and HLA in healthy donors. PCR involved 60 Vbeta and 13 Jbeta primers. The table came from immunoSEQ multiplex PCR; TCRdb's copy has only in-frame clones and leaves some out. In the table there are some 180,000 clones, around 73% of which are singletons. The sequenced sample was PBMCs. All receptors come from a woman aged 18-29 years in good health and CMV-seropositive.

V is TRBV9 and J is TRBJ2-3; 7 nucleotides align to TRBD2. Germline-derived CDR1 and CDR2 are SGDLS and YYNGEE. The V gene end was trimmed by 6 bases and the J gene end by 2 bases; junction bases not matched to a gene: 9. The CDR3 runs 15 residues. Written as DNA, the CDR3 is TGTGCCAGCACCTTGAGCGGGATACACACAGATACGCAGTATTTT. Translating gives CASTLSGIHTDTQYF.

A single count supports this clone. This rearrangement joins TRBV5-5 to TRBJ1-2; 7 bases match TRBD1. This CDR3 comprises 15 residues. CDR1 and CDR2 from the germline V gene are SGHKS and YYEKEE (reference sequence). J lost 3 bases, V lost 1 base, and 6 bases had no gene match. This CDR3 reads CASSLSYDRDYGYTF. CDR3 in DNA: TGTGCCAGCAGCTTGAGCTATGACAGGGACTATGGCTACACCTTC.

This chain uses TRBV7-2 with TRBJ2-7, with 8 bases aligning to TRBD2. This CDR3 has 15 residues. V trimming: 5 bases; J trimming: 3 bases; junction bases outside the gene matches: 9. CDR1 is SGHTA, CDR2 FQGNSA, per germline. CDR3 sequence: CASSPRLALNYEQYF. CDR3 bases: TGTGCCAGCAGCCCTAGACTAGCGCTCAACTACGAGCAGTACTTC.

The V call is TRBV4-3, the J call TRBJ2-3; TRBD2 aligns across 11 bases. The CDR3 consists of 15 residues. Germline loops: CDR1 LGHNA, CDR2 YSLEER. V was clipped by 3 bases and J by 3 bases; unmatched bases: 2. CDR3 sequence reads: CASSQVAGGTDTQYF. The CDR3 coding sequence is TGCGCCAGCAGCCAGGTAGCGGGGGGGACAGATACGCAGTATTTT.

V gene TRBV4-1 combines with J gene TRBJ2-1; 7 bases fit TRBD2. Per the germline V gene, CDR1 is MGHRA and CDR2 is YSYEKL. The CDR3 covers 16 residues. V shed 0 bases, J shed 0 bases, and the junction held 2 bases outside the gene matches. The CDR3 protein is CASSQEAGSSYNEQFF. CDR3 bases: TGCGCCAGCAGCCAAGAAGCGGGGAGCTCCTACAATGAGCAGTTCTTC.

The chain combines TRBV15 with TRBJ2-6; D remains ambiguous. The V gene's germline CDR1 is LNHNV and CDR2 YYDKDF (reference sequence). The V and J ends lost 5 bases and 1 base respectively, with 12 bases between them. This CDR3 comprises 16 residues. The CDR3 coding sequence is TGTGCCACCAGCCAACGGTCCCCGTCTGGGGCCAACGTCCTGACTTTC. This codes for CATSQRSPSGANVLTF.

This sequence joins TRBV9 and TRBJ2-5, with D possibly matching TRBD2 (7 bases). The CDR3 length is 15 residues. Germline V gene lookup returns CDR1 SGDLS and CDR2 YYNGEE. Trimming stripped 4 bases from V and 1 base from J, with 14 bases between. CDR3 sequence: CASSRGGGAQETQYF. CDR3 DNA: TGTGCCAGCAGCAGGGGGGGCGGGGCCCAAGAGACCCAGTACTTC.

The chain recombines TRBV25-1 with TRBJ2-2, with D maybe TRBD1 (6 bases). This CDR3 contains 15 residues. V shed 1 base and J shed 2 bases, with 8 bases lying between them. Looked up from germline, CDR1 is MGHDK and CDR2 is SYGVNS. CDR3 DNA sequence: TGTGCCAGCAGTGAATGGGGGCTTAACACCGGGGAGCTGTTTTTT. Protein product: CASSEWGLNTGELFF.

This chain links TRBV7-2 with TRBJ1-2, with a weak D call TRBD1 (6 bases). With 3 bases removed from V and 4 bases from J, the gap between germline ends came to 12 bases. Germline V gene data show CDR1 as SGHTA and CDR2 as FQGNSA. CDR3 size: 14 residues. The chain's CDR3 is CASSLDTGFYGYTF. The CDR3 DNA reads as TGTGCCAGCAGCTTGGACACAGGGTTCTATGGCTACACCTTC.

This clone was detected once. The chain recombines TRBV6-1 with TRBJ2-3, with 7 bases aligning to TRBD1. Germline CDR1 and CDR2: MNHNS and SASEGT. CDR3 length: 14 residues. The J segment lost 4 bases and the V segment lost 7 bases, leaving 8 bases of the junction unmatched. The CDR3: CASTSGGVADTQYF. CDR3 in DNA: TGTGCCAGCACTTCAGGGGGAGTCGCAGATACGCAGTATTTT.

The chain uses TRBV27 and TRBJ2-1; weak D call: TRBD2 (5 bases). Germline V lookup: CDR1 MNHEY, CDR2 SMNVEV (reference sequence). The CDR3 totals 14 residues. Trimming removed 3 bases at V and 5 bases at J, with 11 bases between. The CDR3 is CASSLRTGNNEQFF. For the CDR3, the DNA is TGTGCCAGCAGTTTGAGGACGGGAAACAATGAGCAGTTCTTC.

This sequence joins TRBV27 and TRBJ1-1; no firm D call. The length of the CDR3 is 13 residues. CDR1 is MNHEY, CDR2 SMNVEV, per germline (reference sequence). Trimming shortened V by 3 bases and J by 5 bases, and 10 bases separated the two germline ends. This CDR3 is CASSLEGRTEAFF. The CDR3 bases are TGTGCCAGCAGTTTGGAAGGGAGGACTGAAGCTTTCTTT.

This chain links TRBV7-9 with TRBJ2-5; maybe TRBD1 (6 bases). This CDR3 spans 15 amino acids. CDR1 is SEHNR, CDR2 FQNEAQ, per germline (reference sequence). V was cut by 3 bases and J by 7 bases, with 18 bases left in between. DNA for the CDR3: TGTGCCAGCAGCTTGGGGGCAGATCCCGGACGGACCCAGTACTTC. It is translated as CASSLGADPGRTQYF.

V is TRBV5-4 and J is TRBJ1-3; no clear D gene. This CDR3 comprises 14 residues. Trimming left V 6 bases short and J 0 bases short, with 10 bases between. Germline loops: CDR1 SGHNT, CDR2 YYREEE (reference sequence). The CDR3 DNA sequence: TGTGCCAGCACCCGTGGCATCTCTGGAAACACCATATATTTT. It encodes CASTRGISGNTIYF.

For the CDR3, the DNA is TGTGCCAGTATGCGGGGGCCCGGGTTGGCAGATACGCAGTATTTT. It specifies CASMRGPGLADTQYF. The V gene is TRBV6-1, the J gene TRBJ2-3; a possible D gene is TRBD2 (7 bases). The CDR3 runs to 15 residues. The germline gives CDR1 MNHNS, CDR2 SASEGT. Trimming cost V 9 bases and J 4 bases, with 20 bases left between them.

The chain carries TRBV2 and TRBJ1-2; perhaps TRBD1 as D (6 bases). Germline CDR1 SNHLY, CDR2 FYNNEI. The CDR3 length is 14 residues. V gave up 10 bases and J gave up 4 bases, with 19 bases separating them. CDR3 DNA sequence: TGTGCCATCTCACCGGGCAGGGGTGGCTATGGCTACACCTTC. Its translation: CAISPGRGGYGYTF.

The J gene is TRBJ1-3, the V gene TRBV28, with D possibly being TRBD1 (5 bases). This CDR3 region has 16 residues. Germline V gene data show CDR1 as MDHEN and CDR2 as SYDVKM. The germline V and J ends were trimmed by 7 bases and 0 bases, with 16 bases remaining between them. CDR3 amino acids: CASTRGGSPSGNTIYF. The CDR3 nucleotides read TGTGCCAGCACGCGGGGGGGGTCCCCCTCTGGAAACACCATATATTTT.

The chain joins TRBV7-3 to TRBJ2-7; D call uncertain. The germline V gene has CDR1 SGHTA and CDR2 FQGTGA. Deletions cut 8 bases from V and 3 bases from J, with 8 bases between. The CDR3 loop spans 11 amino acids. The DNA of the CDR3 is TGTGCCAGCGGCAGAGGCTACGAGCAGTACTTC. As protein: CASGRGYEQYF.

The chain is built from TRBV5-6 and TRBJ2-3; 7 bases fit TRBD1. The V gene end was trimmed by 3 bases and the J gene end by 4 bases; junction bases not matched to a gene: 11. CDR1 and CDR2 (germline): SGHDT, YYEEEE. This CDR3 contains 16 residues. CDR3 in DNA: TGTGCCAGCAGCTCCTCATGGACAGGTTGGCCAGATACGCAGTATTTT. Protein sequence: CASSSSWTGWPDTQYF.

On this clone itself: One end of the junction is discordant with germline, which a read error may explain. The CDR3 is CASNVGGTGGADTQYF. The CDR3 nucleotides are TGTGCCAGCAACGTAGGCGGGACAGGGGGCGCAGATACGCAGTATTTT. The chain employs TRBV9 and TRBJ2-3; 12 bases align to TRBD1. The germline CDR1 and CDR2 sequences are SGDLS and YYNGEE. The CDR3 runs 16 residues.

The rearrangement joins TRBV11-2 to TRBJ1-1, with D possibly TRBD1 on 5 matching bases. Germline CDR1 and CDR2: SGHAT and FQNNGV. The CDR3 is 16 amino acids. With 5 bases removed from V and 0 bases from J, the gap between germline ends came to 16 bases. CDR3 sequence reads: CASSLAGPGMNTEAFF. The CDR3 DNA follows: TGTGCCAGCAGCCTGGCGGGGCCGGGTATGAACACTGAAGCTTTCTTT.

The genes are TRBV7-3 and TRBJ2-1, with 8 bases identical to TRBD2. CDR1 is SGHTA and CDR2 is FQGTGA in the germline V gene. This CDR3 has 16 amino acids. With V trimmed by 2 bases and J by 4 bases, 7 bases remained unmatched. The CDR3 sequence is CASSLLGGGTYNEQFF. DNA for the CDR3: TGTGCCAGCAGCTTATTGGGCGGGGGGACGTACAATGAGCAGTTCTTC.

The chain uses TRBV15 and TRBJ2-5, with 7 bases identical to TRBD1. The CDR3 is 15 residues long. Trimming removed 1 base from V and 7 bases from J; junction bases left unmatched: 9. In germline, CDR1 is LNHNV, CDR2 YYDKDF (reference sequence). This CDR3 is CATSRARDSLGTQYF. DNA of the CDR3: TGTGCCACCAGCAGAGCAAGGGACAGCCTTGGGACCCAGTACTTC. Complete variable domain (other parts from reference TRBV15 and TRBJ2-5): DAMVIQNPRYQVTQFGKPVTLSCSQTLNHNVMYWYQQKSSQAPKLLFHYYDKDFNNEADTPDNFQSRRPNTSFCFLDIRSPGLGDTAMYLCATSRARDSLGTQYFGPGTRLLVL.

The rearrangement joins TRBV5-6 to TRBJ1-1; no clear D gene. Germline V gives CDR1 SGHDT, CDR2 YYEEEE. The CDR3 extends over 15 amino acids. The germline V and J ends were trimmed by 2 bases and 10 bases, with 21 bases remaining between them. CDR3 sequence: CASSLPGPGKAGAFF. CDR3 nucleotides: TGTGCCAGCAGCTTACCGGGTCCTGGGAAAGCGGGAGCTTTCTTT.

The chain is built from TRBV11-2 and TRBJ2-3, with TRBD2 matching 14 bases. This CDR3 is built from 15 residues. Trimming removed 6 bases from V and 6 bases from J; junction bases left unmatched: 5. The germline gives CDR1 SGHAT, CDR2 FQNNGV. The CDR3 DNA follows: TGTGCCAGCAGGACTAGCGGGGGGGTTGGGGATACGCAGTATTTT. It is translated as CASRTSGGVGDTQYF.

CDR3 sequence (DNA): TGTGCCAGCAGCTTCGGCAGGGTACAAGAGACCCAGTACTTC. Protein product: CASSFGRVQETQYF. V gene TRBV5-8 combines with J gene TRBJ2-5; perhaps TRBD1 as D (5 bases). The CDR3 extends over 14 amino acids. V was pared by 2 bases and J by 2 bases, with 10 bases between. Per germline, CDR1 SGHTS and CDR2 YDEGEE.